The rows below give T cell receptor beta chains drawn from one sample of a study of shared clonotypes between healthy human individuals. The repertoire was sequenced with immunoSEQ multiplex PCR; TCRdb's copy has only in-frame clones and lacks some. Of millions of clones listed, just over 90% are singletons. The source material was naive CD4+ T cells from PBMCs. The receptor source for this set is a man in his late teens or twenties in good health. Some clones in this sample may be carry-over from other donors' samples. Both conserved end residues are part of each CDR3. Each record gives: CDR3 DNA, CDR3 protein, V gene, J gene, clone size, D gene. D genes are given only for firm matches. Part of the rows lack a size; the others show once, few, many or a class for expanded clones.

CDR3 DNA: TGTGCCAGCAGCGTCCTAGCGTTGGCGAATGAGCAGTTCTTC
CDR3 protein: CASSVLALANEQFF
V gene: TRBV9
J gene: TRBJ2-1
clone size: NA
D gene: NA

CDR3 DNA: TGTGCCAGCAGCTTACCGACCGGCACTGAAGCTTTCTTT
CDR3 protein: CASSLPTGTEAFF
V gene: TRBV7-2
J gene: TRBJ1-1
clone size: NA
D gene: NA

CDR3 DNA: TGTGCCAGCAGCCGAGGCGGGTACGAGCAGTACTTC
CDR3 protein: CASSRGGYEQYF
V gene: TRBV6-5
J gene: TRBJ2-7
clone size: NA
D gene: NA

CDR3 DNA: TGTGCCAGCAGCTCTCTAGCGGGAGTTGTCCTTGAGCAGTTCTTC
CDR3 protein: CASSSLAGVVLEQFF
V gene: TRBV7-2
J gene: TRBJ2-1
clone size: NA
D gene: TRBD2

CDR3 DNA: TGTGCCAGCAGCGTAGATAGCGGCTCCTACAATGAGCAGTTCTTC
CDR3 protein: CASSVDSGSYNEQFF
V gene: TRBV9
J gene: TRBJ2-1
clone size: few
D gene: NA

CDR3 DNA: TGCGCCAGCAGCCAAAACCCGGGACAGGGGGTACCCGAGCAGTACTTC
CDR3 protein: CASSQNPGQGVPEQYF
V gene: TRBV4-1
J gene: TRBJ2-7
clone size: NA
D gene: TRBD1

CDR3 DNA: TGTGCCAGCAGTCATGGGACAGGAACCTACGAGCAGTACTTC
CDR3 protein: CASSHGTGTYEQYF
V gene: TRBV11-3
J gene: TRBJ2-7
clone size: NA
D gene: TRBD1

CDR3 DNA: TGTGCCAGCAGGATGGGGACAGGGTCATATAATTCACCCCTCCACTTT
CDR3 protein: CASRMGTGSYNSPLHF
V gene: TRBV25-1
J gene: TRBJ1-6
clone size: NA
D gene: TRBD1

CDR3 DNA: TGTGCCAGCAGACAGGGGTTAACCTACGAGCAGTACTTC
CDR3 protein: CASRQGLTYEQYF
V gene: TRBV6-5
J gene: TRBJ2-7
clone size: NA
D gene: TRBD1

CDR3 DNA: TGTGCCAGCAGCGTAGATGGTACTTCGGGAAACACCATATATTTT
CDR3 protein: CASSVDGTSGNTIYF
V gene: TRBV9
J gene: TRBJ1-3
clone size: NA
D gene: NA

CDR3 DNA: TGTGCCAGCAGTGGGACAGGGGGCAGGGAGCAGTACTTC
CDR3 protein: CASSGTGGREQYF
V gene: TRBV6-1
J gene: TRBJ2-5
clone size: NA
D gene: TRBD1

CDR3 DNA: TGTGCCAGCAGCGAACTAGGGACCTCCGTACGGACCCAGTACTTC
CDR3 protein: CASSELGTSVRTQYF
V gene: TRBV6-5
J gene: TRBJ2-5
clone size: NA
D gene: NA

CDR3 DNA: TGTGCCAGCAGTTTATCAGGCAGGGGCTATGGCTACACCTTC
CDR3 protein: CASSLSGRGYGYTF
V gene: TRBV28
J gene: TRBJ1-2
clone size: NA
D gene: NA

CDR3 DNA: TGTGCCAGCTCACCATACCGGGACAGGACATACGAGCAGTACTTC
CDR3 protein: CASSPYRDRTYEQYF
V gene: TRBV18
J gene: TRBJ2-7
clone size: NA
D gene: TRBD1

CDR3 DNA: TGTGCCAGCAGTAGGCCCCAGGGTGCGGAGACCCAGTACTTC
CDR3 protein: CASSRPQGAETQYF
V gene: TRBV2
J gene: TRBJ2-5
clone size: NA
D gene: NA

CDR3 DNA: TGTGCCAGCAGCTCAGTTAACACAGATACGCAGTATTTT
CDR3 protein: CASSSVNTDTQYF
V gene: TRBV5-4
J gene: TRBJ2-3
clone size: NA
D gene: NA

CDR3 DNA: TGTGCCAGCAGTGAATCGAACCATGACAGATATAGCAATCAGCCCCAGCATTTT
CDR3 protein: CASSESNHDRYSNQPQHF
V gene: TRBV6-1
J gene: TRBJ1-5
clone size: NA
D gene: NA

CDR3 DNA: TGTGCCAGCAGACTAGCCGCCGTGGGAGCCCAGTACTTC
CDR3 protein: CASRLAAVGAQYF
V gene: TRBV5-5
J gene: TRBJ2-5
clone size: NA
D gene: NA

CDR3 DNA: TGTGCCAGCAGCTTCTGGGATCGCGATACGCAGTATTTT
CDR3 protein: CASSFWDRDTQYF
V gene: TRBV11-2
J gene: TRBJ2-3
clone size: NA
D gene: NA

CDR3 DNA: TGTGCCAGTAGTAACCAGGGTGCGATTAAAAACACCGGGGAGCTGTTTTTT
CDR3 protein: CASSNQGAIKNTGELFF
V gene: TRBV19
J gene: TRBJ2-2
clone size: NA
D gene: NA

CDR3 DNA: TGTGCCAGCAGTGAACCCCCCGGGATCGGGCAGACCCAGTACTTC
CDR3 protein: CASSEPPGIGQTQYF
V gene: TRBV6-1
J gene: TRBJ2-5
clone size: NA
D gene: NA

CDR3 DNA: TGCAGCGTTGCGGGGGGCCCTAACTATGGCTACACCTTC
CDR3 protein: CSVAGGPNYGYTF
V gene: TRBV29-1
J gene: TRBJ1-2
clone size: NA
D gene: NA

CDR3 DNA: TGTGCCAGCAGCGTAACAGGGCTTAATGAAGCTTTCTTT
CDR3 protein: CASSVTGLNEAFF
V gene: TRBV9
J gene: TRBJ1-1
clone size: NA
D gene: NA

CDR3 DNA: TGCGCCAGCAGCCTGGACAGAAGCTCTGGAAACACCATATATTTT
CDR3 protein: CASSLDRSSGNTIYF
V gene: TRBV4-1
J gene: TRBJ1-3
clone size: NA
D gene: NA

CDR3 DNA: TGTGCCAGCAGCCGGTTGGGACAGGGCTCCTACAATGAGCAGTTCTTC
CDR3 protein: CASSRLGQGSYNEQFF
V gene: TRBV7-3
J gene: TRBJ2-1
clone size: NA
D gene: TRBD1

CDR3 DNA: TGTGCCAGCAGCTTGGGAAGTGTCAGATTGAACACTGAAGCTTTCTTT
CDR3 protein: CASSLGSVRLNTEAFF
V gene: TRBV5-6
J gene: TRBJ1-1
clone size: few
D gene: NA

CDR3 DNA: TGTGCCAGCAGTTACTCGGGGGGGTTAACCGGGGAGCTGTTTTTT
CDR3 protein: CASSYSGGLTGELFF
V gene: TRBV6-5
J gene: TRBJ2-2
clone size: NA
D gene: TRBD2

CDR3 DNA: TGTGCCAGTAGTGCCGGGACACCGGGCAATCAGCCCCAGCATTTT
CDR3 protein: CASSAGTPGNQPQHF
V gene: TRBV19
J gene: TRBJ1-5
clone size: few
D gene: NA

CDR3 DNA: TGTGCCAGTAGTACCAGACAGGGCTCGGCCTACGAGCAGTACTTC
CDR3 protein: CASSTRQGSAYEQYF
V gene: TRBV19
J gene: TRBJ2-7
clone size: once
D gene: TRBD1

CDR3 DNA: TGCGCCAGCAGCGGGGGGGACAGCACAGATACGCAGTATTTT
CDR3 protein: CASSGGDSTDTQYF
V gene: TRBV5-1
J gene: TRBJ2-3
clone size: NA
D gene: TRBD2

CDR3 DNA: TGTGCCTGGAGCCCACGAGGCCTCCGAGGGACCTACGAGCAGTACTTC
CDR3 protein: CAWSPRGLRGTYEQYF
V gene: TRBV30
J gene: TRBJ2-7
clone size: NA
D gene: NA

CDR3 DNA: TGTGCCAGCAGCCACGGGACGCCTGAGAGGGGAACTGAAGCTTTCTTT
CDR3 protein: CASSHGTPERGTEAFF
V gene: TRBV7-2
J gene: TRBJ1-1
clone size: NA
D gene: NA

CDR3 DNA: TGTGCCAGCAGTTACTCGACGTTTAGTTTAGGTGAGCAGTTCTTC
CDR3 protein: CASSYSTFSLGEQFF
V gene: TRBV6-6
J gene: TRBJ2-1
clone size: NA
D gene: NA

CDR3 DNA: TGTGCCAGTAGTATAGGTCGAAATGAAAAACTGTTTTTT
CDR3 protein: CASSIGRNEKLFF
V gene: TRBV19
J gene: TRBJ1-4
clone size: NA
D gene: NA

CDR3 DNA: TGTGCCAGCAGCAACGCCGGACACACTGAAAAACTGTTTTTT
CDR3 protein: CASSNAGHTEKLFF
V gene: TRBV28
J gene: TRBJ1-4
clone size: NA
D gene: NA

CDR3 DNA: TGTGCCAGCAGCTTACTAGCGGGAGGGACGAACACCGGGGAGCTGTTTTTT
CDR3 protein: CASSLLAGGTNTGELFF
V gene: TRBV7-3
J gene: TRBJ2-2
clone size: NA
D gene: TRBD2

CDR3 DNA: TGTGCCAGCAGCCCCATTGGGGGAACTAATGAAAAACTGTTTTTT
CDR3 protein: CASSPIGGTNEKLFF
V gene: TRBV4-2
J gene: TRBJ1-4
clone size: few
D gene: NA

CDR3 DNA: TGTGCCAGCAGCTTGACAGGGATGGGGGATGAGCAGTTCTTC
CDR3 protein: CASSLTGMGDEQFF
V gene: TRBV7-3
J gene: TRBJ2-1
clone size: once
D gene: TRBD1

CDR3 DNA: TGTGCCAGCAGCGGGGCCTTGAACACTGAAGCTTTCTTT
CDR3 protein: CASSGALNTEAFF
V gene: TRBV2
J gene: TRBJ1-1
clone size: NA
D gene: NA

CDR3 DNA: TGTGCCATCAGTGGGGCTAGCGGGATCGCTGATACGCAGTATTTT
CDR3 protein: CAISGASGIADTQYF
V gene: TRBV10-3
J gene: TRBJ2-3
clone size: NA
D gene: TRBD2

CDR3 DNA: TGTGCCAGCAGCGCACACTTGGGGGCCTCCTACAATGAGCAGTTCTTC
CDR3 protein: CASSAHLGASYNEQFF
V gene: TRBV9
J gene: TRBJ2-1
clone size: once
D gene: NA

CDR3 DNA: TGTGCCAGCAGAAGTGACAGTTACACTGAAGCTTTCTTT
CDR3 protein: CASRSDSYTEAFF
V gene: TRBV6-6
J gene: TRBJ1-1
clone size: few
D gene: NA

CDR3 DNA: TGCGCCAGCAGTCTCCCGGGAAGCGGTGGCTACACCTTC
CDR3 protein: CASSLPGSGGYTF
V gene: TRBV5-1
J gene: TRBJ1-2
clone size: NA
D gene: NA

CDR3 DNA: TGTGCCAGCTCACCTGGGACACTCAACACCGGGGAGCTGTTTTTT
CDR3 protein: CASSPGTLNTGELFF
V gene: TRBV18
J gene: TRBJ2-2
clone size: NA
D gene: NA

CDR3 DNA: TGTGCCAGCAGTTGGGGCCCCCGGGGAGAGCCCCAGCATTTT
CDR3 protein: CASSWGPRGEPQHF
V gene: TRBV7-2
J gene: TRBJ1-5
clone size: few
D gene: NA

CDR3 DNA: TGCGCCAGCAGCTCCGGACTAGCGGGAGATCGTGGCAAAAACATTCAGTACTTC
CDR3 protein: CASSSGLAGDRGKNIQYF
V gene: TRBV5-1
J gene: TRBJ2-4
clone size: NA
D gene: TRBD2

CDR3 DNA: TGTGCCAGTAGTTCCCCTAGCGGGAGCGAGACCCAGTACTTC
CDR3 protein: CASSSPSGSETQYF
V gene: TRBV19
J gene: TRBJ2-5
clone size: once
D gene: TRBD2

CDR3 DNA: TGTGCCAGCAGTTCCCTAGCGGGAGGCCTGAAGCAGTACTTC
CDR3 protein: CASSSLAGGLKQYF
V gene: TRBV6-6
J gene: TRBJ2-7
clone size: NA
D gene: TRBD2

CDR3 DNA: TGTGCCATCCTATCCAGCCGGGGCACAGATACGCAGTATTTT
CDR3 protein: CAILSSRGTDTQYF
V gene: TRBV10-3
J gene: TRBJ2-3
clone size: NA
D gene: NA

CDR3 DNA: TGTGCCAGCAGCTTGGGGGAATTCTACGAGCAGTACTTC
CDR3 protein: CASSLGEFYEQYF
V gene: TRBV5-4
J gene: TRBJ2-7
clone size: NA
D gene: NA

CDR3 DNA: TGTGCCAGCAGCCGGGGACTAGCGGGACCCTACGAGCAGTACTTC
CDR3 protein: CASSRGLAGPYEQYF
V gene: TRBV6-1
J gene: TRBJ2-7
clone size: once
D gene: TRBD2

CDR3 DNA: TGTGCCAGCAGGGCGGGATTACGAGAGACCCAGTACTTC
CDR3 protein: CASRAGLRETQYF
V gene: TRBV6-1
J gene: TRBJ2-5
clone size: few
D gene: NA

CDR3 DNA: TGTGCCAGCAGTTGGGAGAATGAAAAACTGTTTTTT
CDR3 protein: CASSWENEKLFF
V gene: TRBV2
J gene: TRBJ1-4
clone size: NA
D gene: NA

CDR3 DNA: TGTGCCAGCAGTTTAAACAGGGGCCGTGCTTTCTTT
CDR3 protein: CASSLNRGRAFF
V gene: TRBV28
J gene: TRBJ1-1
clone size: NA
D gene: TRBD1

CDR3 DNA: TGTGCCAGTAGCGGACTCGGGGATACGCAGTATTTT
CDR3 protein: CASSGLGDTQYF
V gene: TRBV19
J gene: TRBJ2-3
clone size: once
D gene: NA

CDR3 DNA: TGTGCCAGCAGCACCCCGGGCAGGAGCTCCTACGAGCAGTACTTC
CDR3 protein: CASSTPGRSSYEQYF
V gene: TRBV28
J gene: TRBJ2-7
clone size: NA
D gene: NA

CDR3 DNA: TGTGCCAGCAGCGTAGAAATGGGTTCAGGCGGAAACACCATATATTTT
CDR3 protein: CASSVEMGSGGNTIYF
V gene: TRBV9
J gene: TRBJ1-3
clone size: NA
D gene: NA

CDR3 DNA: TGTGCCAGCAGCTTAGGGTATAACAGGGGAGAGACCCAGTACTTC
CDR3 protein: CASSLGYNRGETQYF
V gene: TRBV7-7
J gene: TRBJ2-5
clone size: NA
D gene: TRBD1

CDR3 DNA: TGTGCCTCCTGGGGCGGTCGGGGCTACACCTTC
CDR3 protein: CASWGGRGYTF
V gene: TRBV30
J gene: TRBJ1-2
clone size: NA
D gene: NA